These 30 T cell receptor beta chains came from one sample sequenced in a study of cytotoxic CD8 clonotypes in ibrutinib-treated CLL. This table comes from immunoSEQ multiplex PCR, and its TCRdb copy is limited to in-frame clones, with some not included. This sample carries 150,000 or so clones, about 84% of them seen once, and the ten largest clones take less than 6%. The input for sequencing was PBMCs, taken after 24 months of ibrutinib treatment. Every receptor here comes from a human donor with chronic lymphocytic leukemia.

A note on this clone: Other DNA variants within this sample encode the same CDR3. The chain combines TRBV6-5 with TRBJ1-4, with 8 bases identical to TRBD1. The germline V gene has CDR1 MNHEY and CDR2 SVGAGI. This CDR3 contains 16 residues. The V and J ends lost 2 bases and 3 bases, in that order; junction bases with no gene match: 5. The CDR3 reads CASSYRGQGSNEKLFF. CDR3 DNA sequence: TGTGCCAGCAGTTACCGTGGACAGGGATCTAATGAAAAACTGTTTTTT.

In this sample, this clone turned up once. This CDR3 is also generated by other DNA sequences in the sample. V gene TRBV5-1 combines with J gene TRBJ2-1; TRBD1 might be the D (6 bases). V was pared by 3 bases and J by 0 bases, with 10 bases between. There are 15 residues in the CDR3. Germline-derived CDR1 and CDR2 are SGHRS and YFSETQ. The CDR3 sequence: CASSSRGRSYNEQFF. The CDR3 region has the DNA TGCGCCAGCAGCTCCAGGGGACGCTCCTACAATGAGCAGTTCTTC.

This clone has a handful of counts. This chain joins TRBV7-9 and TRBJ2-3, with D possibly being TRBD2 (6 bases). Germline V CDR1 and CDR2: SEHNR, FQNEAQ (reference sequence). CDR3 length: 15 residues. The V and J ends lost 5 bases and 1 base respectively, with 13 bases between them. The CDR3 reads CASSLGASGTDTQYF. CDR3 DNA: TGTGCCAGCAGCCTAGGGGCTAGCGGCACAGATACGCAGTATTTT.

This clone was detected once. The chain joins TRBV28 to TRBJ1-2; the D gene is possibly TRBD1 (5 bases). The CDR3 extends over 12 amino acids. V was trimmed by 8 bases and J by 8 bases, leaving 15 bases between them. Germline CDR1 reads MDHEN; CDR2 reads SYDVKM. The CDR3 region has the DNA TGTGCCAGCCCATCCGGGGGGGGAGGCTACACCTTC. Translation: CASPSGGGGYTF.

V is TRBV23-1 and J is TRBJ1-4; D call uncertain. TRBV23-1 counts as an open reading frame of uncertain function. This CDR3 has 11 amino acids. The ends were cut back, 2 bases at V and 16 bases at J, with 11 bases in the middle. CDR3 region: CASSQIGNQFF. The DNA for the CDR3 is TGCGCCAGCAGTCAAATAGGGAACCAGTTTTTT.

The chain joins TRBV11-2 to TRBJ2-7; TRBD1 might be the D (5 bases). CDR3 length: 13 amino acids. V was clipped by 1 base and J by 2 bases, with 6 bases between them. Germline V gene lookup returns CDR1 SGHAT and CDR2 FQNNGV. The CDR3 DNA follows: TGTGCCAGCAGCTTAGGACAGACCTACGAGCAGTACTTC. It codes for CASSLGQTYEQYF.

Only one count was recorded for this clone. This chain connects TRBV5-6 to TRBJ2-7; no definite D call. The CDR3 is 12 amino acids. The ends were cut back, 2 bases at V and 3 bases at J, with 6 bases in the middle. Germline loops: CDR1 SGHDT, CDR2 YYEEEE. CDR3 protein: CASSFESYEQYF. The CDR3 coding sequence is TGTGCCAGCAGCTTTGAGAGCTACGAGCAGTACTTC. Based on the CDR3 plus reference TRBV5-6 and TRBJ2-7, the full variable domain is DAGVTQSPTHLIKTRGQQVTLRCSPKSGHDTVSWYQQALGQGPQFIFQYYEEEERQRGNFPDRFSGHQFPNYSSELNVNALLLGDSALYLCASSFESYEQYFGPGTRLTVT.

This clone appeared a few times. The genes are TRBV6-5 and TRBJ1-6; D is undetermined. Per germline, CDR1 MNHEY and CDR2 SVGAGI. V lost 6 bases and J 6 bases, leaving 9 bases between the germline ends. The CDR3 totals 13 residues. The CDR3 nucleotides are TGTGCCAGCAGCAGAGAATCTAATTCACCCCTCCACTTT. It yields the protein CASSRESNSPLHF.

This clone was counted once. V usage is TRBV19 and J usage is TRBJ1-2; 7 nucleotides align to TRBD1. V lost 6 bases, J lost 7 bases, and 17 bases stayed unmatched. The V gene's germline CDR1 is LNHDA and CDR2 SQIVND (reference sequence). CDR3 length: 16 residues. CDR3 in amino acids: CASRPGQLPFFGGYTF. The CDR3 DNA is TGTGCCAGTAGGCCGGGACAGCTGCCTTTTTTTGGTGGCTACACCTTC.

DNA for the CDR3: TGTGCCAGCAGCGAGATGGTCAGAGAGTCTGGCTACACCTTC. Its protein is CASSEMVRESGYTF. The V call is TRBV9, the J call TRBJ1-2; D not resolved. The germline CDR1 and CDR2 sequences are SGDLS and YYNGEE. The V end lost 3 bases, the J end lost 7 bases, and 16 bases lay between the germline ends. The CDR3 runs to 14 residues.

This rearrangement joins TRBV18 to TRBJ2-1, with 10 positions matching TRBD1. The CDR3 consists of 15 residues. Germline assignment: CDR1 KGHSH and CDR2 LQKENI. V shed 3 bases, J shed 6 bases, and the junction held 5 bases outside the gene matches. The CDR3 sequence: CASSPRQGAVNEQFF. CDR3 DNA: TGTGCCAGCTCACCCCGACAGGGGGCGGTCAATGAGCAGTTCTTC.

The rearrangement joins TRBV30 to TRBJ2-2; D is unresolved. Deletions cut 3 bases from V and 3 bases from J, with 8 bases between. Germline loops: CDR1 GTSNPN, CDR2 SVGIG (reference sequence). The CDR3 covers 13 residues. The CDR3 sequence: CAWSDSYTGELFF. Here the CDR3 DNA reads TGTGCCTGGAGCGACTCATACACCGGGGAGCTGTTTTTT.

This rearrangement joins TRBV6-1 to TRBJ2-7; D may be TRBD2 (6 bases). The CDR3 sequence is 15 residues long. Germline CDR1 is MNHNS and CDR2 is SASEGT. The germline V and J ends were trimmed by 8 bases and 2 bases, with 19 bases remaining between them. The chain's CDR3 is CASGGRRTTAYEQYF. As DNA, the CDR3 is TGTGCCAGCGGGGGAAGGAGGACTACCGCCTACGAGCAGTACTTC.

The genes are TRBV14 and TRBJ2-5, with 10 bases aligning to TRBD2. Germline CDR1 reads SGHDN; CDR2 reads FVKESK. The CDR3 sequence is 16 residues long. Trimming took 4 bases from V and 5 from J; bases not matched to a gene: 10. CDR3 loop: CASSPLGSGGAETQYF. The CDR3 nucleotides read TGTGCCAGCAGCCCCCTAGGCAGCGGGGGGGCCGAGACCCAGTACTTC.

The genes are TRBV27 and TRBJ1-5; possible D gene TRBD1, 5 bases. The CDR3 runs to 15 residues. V lost 7 bases and J lost 2, with 15 bases in between. In germline, CDR1 is MNHEY, CDR2 SMNVEV (reference sequence). This CDR3 is CASTPPGKGNQPQHF. DNA for the CDR3: TGTGCCAGCACCCCCCCAGGGAAGGGCAATCAGCCCCAGCATTTT.

The chain joins TRBV4-3 to TRBJ2-1; 10 nucleotides line up with TRBD2. With V trimmed by 0 bases and J by 2 bases, 10 bases remained unmatched. CDR3 length: 19 residues. Germline V gene sequence: CDR1 LGHNA, CDR2 YSLEER. The CDR3 region is CASSQDPSGSFGTYNEQFF. The CDR3 DNA reads as TGCGCCAGCAGCCAAGATCCTAGCGGGAGCTTTGGCACCTACAATGAGCAGTTCTTC.

J is TRBJ1-2 and V is TRBV7-2; 12 bases map to TRBD1. CDR3 size: 17 residues. The ends lost 0 bases at V and 2 bases at J; junction bases unmatched: 4. CDR1 is SGHTA, CDR2 FQGNSA, per germline. The CDR3 reads CASSLAPGTGGNYGYTF. CDR3 bases: TGTGCCAGCAGCTTAGCACCCGGGACAGGGGGCAACTATGGCTACACCTTC.

The J gene is TRBJ2-7, the V gene TRBV6-8; the D call may be TRBD1 or TRBD2 (6 bases each). Germline assignment: CDR1 MNHGY and CDR2 SAAAGT. V was shortened by 7 bases and J by 5 bases, with 18 bases between the two germline ends. This CDR3 spans 14 amino acids. Here the CDR3 reads CASKEVPRGDEQYF. As DNA, the CDR3 is TGTGCCAGCAAGGAGGTACCGAGGGGGGACGAGCAGTACTTC.

The genes are TRBV6-1 and TRBJ1-4; no clear D. V was trimmed by 4 bases and J by 8 bases, leaving 11 bases between them. Germline V gives CDR1 MNHNS, CDR2 SASEGT. This CDR3 contains 13 residues. The CDR3 DNA sequence: TGTGCCAGCAGTGGAGCAGGTCGGGAAAAACTGTTTTTT. As protein: CASSGAGREKLFF.

The chain couples TRBV2 to TRBJ1-5; 7 nucleotides line up with TRBD1. The CDR3 runs 12 residues. The V and J ends lost 6 bases and 4 bases, in that order; junction bases with no gene match: 0. Germline-derived CDR1 and CDR2 are SNHLY and FYNNEI. In DNA form, the CDR3 reads TGTGCCAGCAGACAGGGGAATCAGCCCCAGCATTTT. It encodes CASRQGNQPQHF.

The V and J genes are TRBV28 and TRBJ2-1; the D is unclear. Trimming removed 7 bases at V and 9 bases at J, with 19 bases between. The CDR3 covers 14 residues. Germline V CDR1 and CDR2: MDHEN, SYDVKM. This CDR3 reads CASTFSAATGEQFF. The CDR3 nucleotides read TGTGCCAGCACCTTCTCAGCAGCCACGGGTGAGCAGTTCTTC.

J is TRBJ2-7 and V is TRBV5-1; 10 nucleotides line up with TRBD1. V was clipped by 5 bases and J by 3 bases; unmatched bases: 8. The CDR3 is made up of 15 amino acids. CDR1 is SGHRS and CDR2 is YFSETQ in the germline V gene. CDR3 region: CASRPGGQGLYEQYF. CDR3 bases: TGCGCCAGCAGGCCCGGGGGACAGGGGCTCTACGAGCAGTACTTC.

The rearrangement uses TRBV4-1 and TRBJ1-5, with D tentatively TRBD1 (5 bases). The germline gives CDR1 MGHRA, CDR2 YSYEKL. The V end lost 4 bases, the J end lost 7 bases, and 20 bases lay between the germline ends. The CDR3 consists of 16 residues. The CDR3 protein is CASSLQTGTGNQPQHF. CDR3 bases: TGCGCCAGCAGCCTACAAACCGGGACCGGGAACCAGCCCCAGCATTTT.

The chain combines TRBV7-2 with TRBJ2-7; no firm D call. V lost 0 bases and J 3 bases, leaving 6 bases between the germline ends. The CDR3 has 13 amino acids. Germline CDR1 and CDR2: SGHTA and FQGNSA. The DNA of the CDR3 is TGTGCCAGCAGCTTAGCCAGACGCTACGAGCAGTACTTC. This codes for CASSLARRYEQYF.

The chain is built from TRBV7-3 and TRBJ2-1; 8 bases fit TRBD2. The V gene's germline CDR1 is SGHTA and CDR2 FQGTGA. V lost 0 bases and J lost 10; bases outside the gene matches: 8. CDR3 size: 15 residues. The CDR3 DNA reads as TGTGCCAGCAGCTTAACCCCCGGGGGGGGTGGGGAGCAGTTCTTC. Amino acid sequence: CASSLTPGGGGEQFF.

The rearrangement joins TRBV5-6 to TRBJ2-1; D is uncertain. V was shortened by 3 bases and J by 6 bases, with 10 bases between the two germline ends. The CDR3 loop spans 13 amino acids. Per germline, CDR1 SGHDT and CDR2 YYEEEE. This chain's CDR3 is CASSSLVSNEQFF. The CDR3 DNA reads TGTGCCAGCAGCTCCTTAGTATCCAATGAGCAGTTCTTC.

V and J are TRBV9 and TRBJ1-2; D is perhaps TRBD1 (5 bases). Trimming pared 0 bases from V and 6 bases from J, leaving 9 bases between. Germline assignment: CDR1 SGDLS and CDR2 YYNGEE. The CDR3 contains 13 residues. CDR3 amino acids: CASSVAGFDGYTF. As DNA, the CDR3 is TGTGCCAGCAGCGTAGCAGGGTTTGATGGCTACACCTTC.

This sequence joins TRBV28 and TRBJ1-5; no firm D call. The CDR3 contains 15 residues. Per germline, CDR1 MDHEN and CDR2 SYDVKM. V was clipped by 6 bases and J by 2 bases, with 14 bases between them. This CDR3 reads CASRLGASGNQPQHF. CDR3 sequence (DNA): TGTGCCAGCAGGCTCGGAGCATCTGGCAATCAGCCCCAGCATTTT.

Here the CDR3 reads CASSVQGARMNTEAFF. The CDR3 DNA reads as TGTGCCAGCAGCGTACAGGGGGCTCGGATGAACACTGAAGCTTTCTTT. V gene TRBV11-2 combines with J gene TRBJ1-1; 9 bases line up with TRBD1. Germline assignment: CDR1 SGHAT and CDR2 FQNNGV. The CDR3 extends over 16 amino acids. V shed 5 bases, J shed 0 bases, and the junction held 7 bases outside the gene matches.

The V and J genes are TRBV30 and TRBJ2-5; D not resolved. Germline V gene data show CDR1 as GTSNPN and CDR2 as SVGIG (reference sequence). V lost 4 bases and J 3 bases, leaving 21 bases between the germline ends. The CDR3 runs to 16 residues. The CDR3 loop reads CAWTPDARTLKETQYF. In DNA, the CDR3 is TGTGCCTGGACCCCAGATGCTCGGACCTTAAAAGAGACCCAGTACTTC.